These 10 T cell receptor beta chains originate from one sample sequenced in a study of vaccination and CD4 T cells after COVID-19. Sequenced with the Oncomine TCR Beta short-read assay was DNA taken from cultured CD4+ T cells. TCRdb processed the PCR reads anew with MiXCR; each CDR3 protein has one entry. The sample has some 9,500 distinct CDR3 sequences; roughly half are singletons. Antigens for these TCRs are unknown. Documented treatment: approximately 10-day PBMC culture with coronavirus spike peptide pools or control peptides (ViraFEST assay). Sequenced: CD4+ T cells from blood, cultured in vitro. The receptors derive from a human donor who had recovered from COVID-19.

This clonotype came up a few times. The V call is TRBV2, the J call TRBJ2-5; the match to TRBD2 covers 9 bases. Per the germline V gene, CDR1 is SNHLY and CDR2 is FYNNEI. The CDR3 length is 16 residues. Trimming at V came to 2 bases and at J to 0 bases, leaving 4 bases not matched to a gene. CDR3 in DNA: TGTGCCAGCAGTGAATCAGCGGGGGGCGACCAAGAGACCCAGTACTTC. Amino acids: CASSESAGGDQETQYF.

A note on this clonotype: At one end the junction does not follow the germline gene, possibly because of a read error. This CDR3 is CGSSPRIMTGVYGYTF. CDR3 DNA sequence: TGTGGCAGCAGTCCGCGAATAATGACAGGCGTCTATGGCTACACCTTC. This chain joins TRBV25-1 and TRBJ1-2, with a weak D call TRBD1 (6 bases). This CDR3 has 16 residues. CDR1 and CDR2 (germline): MGHDK, SYGVNS.

This clonotype was detected only a few times. The V call is TRBV7-9, the J call TRBJ2-3; tentatively, D is TRBD2 (5 bases). There are 16 residues in the CDR3. V gave up 5 bases and J gave up 3 bases, with 18 bases separating them. Looked up from germline, CDR1 is SEHNR and CDR2 is FQNEAQ (reference sequence). The CDR3 is CASSHLVPSQTDTQYF. The CDR3 DNA reads as TGTGCCAGCAGCCACCTGGTGCCTAGCCAAACAGATACGCAGTATTTT.

The chain recombines TRBV7-2 with TRBJ1-2, with D maybe TRBD1 (5 bases). The CDR3 is made up of 17 amino acids. Between the trimmed V and J ends, which lost 4 bases and 11 bases, there was a span of 29 bases. CDR1 SGHTA and CDR2 FQGNSA come from the germline V gene. For the CDR3, the DNA is TGTGCCAGCAGCTCCCCCTTCGGGGATATAGGGGAGGACGGATACACCTTC. Its protein is CASSSPFGDIGEDGYTF.

The chain carries TRBV24-1 and TRBJ1-1; tentatively, D is TRBD1 (6 bases). The CDR3 has 16 residues. The germline CDR1 and CDR2 sequences are KGHDR and SFDVKD. V lost 0 bases to trimming and J lost 2 bases, with 12 bases between them. The chain's CDR3 is CATSDLALGTNTEAFF. CDR3 coding DNA: TGTGCCACCAGTGATTTGGCCCTCGGGACAAACACTGAAGCTTTCTTT.

The J gene is TRBJ1-2, the V gene TRBV21-1; TRBD1 is the table's D call, not checked against the DNA. TRBV21-1 is deemed a pseudogene. The CDR3 consists of 12 residues. The DNA of the CDR3 is TGTGCCAGCAAGACAGGGTTCTATGGCTACACCTTC. Amino acids: CASKTGFYGYTF.

The chain carries TRBV5-1 and TRBJ2-5; D gene uncertain. The CDR3 covers 16 residues. With 2 bases removed from V and 2 bases from J, the gap between germline ends came to 16 bases. CDR1 and CDR2 (germline): SGHRS, YFSETQ. The CDR3 nucleotides read TGCGCCAGCAGCTTCGGACCCAGCACAGCTCAAGAGACCCAGTACTTC. It yields the protein CASSFGPSTAQETQYF.

The chain combines TRBV7-9 with TRBJ1-2; the D gene is possibly TRBD1 (5 bases). Looked up from germline, CDR1 is SEHNR and CDR2 is FQNEAQ (reference sequence). CDR3 length: 16 amino acids. V lost 5 bases and J lost 1, with 17 bases in between. DNA of the CDR3: TGTGCCAGCAGCATTTACAGACAGTTTGTTAACTATGGCTACACCTTC. Translating gives CASSIYRQFVNYGYTF.

The chain carries TRBV27 and TRBJ2-3, with 11 bases fitting TRBD2. The CDR3 has 15 residues. The trim removed 9 bases at V and 1 base at J, leaving 6 bases unmatched. From germline, CDR1 is MNHEY and CDR2 SMNVEV (reference sequence). The CDR3 coding sequence is TGTGCCAGTCTTAGCGGGGGGGCCGGCACAGATACGCAGTATTTT. It is translated as CASLSGGAGTDTQYF.

The genes are TRBV7-2 and TRBJ2-3; 14 bases fit TRBD2. Germline V lookup: CDR1 SGHTA, CDR2 FQGNSA. CDR3 size: 16 residues. With V trimmed by 1 base and J by 6 bases, 3 bases remained unmatched. The CDR3 region is CASSLGLAGGMDTQYF. The CDR3, as DNA: TGTGCCAGCAGCTTAGGACTAGCGGGGGGGATGGATACGCAGTATTTT.